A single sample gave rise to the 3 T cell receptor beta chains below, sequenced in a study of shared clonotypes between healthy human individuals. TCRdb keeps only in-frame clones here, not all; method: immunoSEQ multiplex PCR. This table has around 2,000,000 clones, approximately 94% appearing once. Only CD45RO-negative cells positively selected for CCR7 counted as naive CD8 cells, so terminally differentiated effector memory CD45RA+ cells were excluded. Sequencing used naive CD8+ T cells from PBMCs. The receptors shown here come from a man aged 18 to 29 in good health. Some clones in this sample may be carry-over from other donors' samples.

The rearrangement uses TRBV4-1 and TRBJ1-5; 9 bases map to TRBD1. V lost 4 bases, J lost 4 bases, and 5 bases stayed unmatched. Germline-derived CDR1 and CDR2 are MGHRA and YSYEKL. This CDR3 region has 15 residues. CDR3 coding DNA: TGCGCCAGCAGCCCCCGGGACAGGGATAATCAGCCCCAGCATTTT. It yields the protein CASSPRDRDNQPQHF.

CDR3 sequence: CASSLGITYEQYF. As DNA, the CDR3 is TGTGCCAGCAGCTTGGGGATCACCTACGAGCAGTACTTC. J is TRBJ2-7 and V is TRBV5-6, with D hard to call. The ends were cut back, 0 bases at V and 2 bases at J, with 6 bases in the middle. Germline loops: CDR1 SGHDT, CDR2 YYEEEE. The length of the CDR3 is 13 residues.

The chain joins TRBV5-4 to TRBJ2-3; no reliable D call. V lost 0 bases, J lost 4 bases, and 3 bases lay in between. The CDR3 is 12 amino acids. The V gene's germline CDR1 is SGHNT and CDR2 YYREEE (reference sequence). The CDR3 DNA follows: TGTGCCAGCAGCTTGGATCCAGATACGCAGTATTTT. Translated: CASSLDPDTQYF.